One sample yielded the 23 T cell receptor beta chains listed below, sequenced in a study of regulatory T cells in long-lasting Graves disease. Time point of the sample: newly diagnosed GD, antithyroid drugs for less than 3 months. Researchers made the TCR library from RNA that was extracted from PBMCs. Building of the TCR beta libraries involved iRepertoire HTBI primers and Arm-PCR of CDR3 regions. MiXCR, applied by TCRdb to the multiplex PCR reads, yields one record per CDR3 protein. The data hold some 410,000 distinct CDR3 sequences, with about 15% observed a single time. This same sample was also taken into another study, of T cells in Graves' hyperthyroidism and ophthalmopathy.

The material was peripheral blood mononuclear cells (PBMCs), obtained at new diagnosis, from a patient treated with antithyroid drugs. These receptors were collected from a woman in her 30s with Graves disease.

The genes are TRBV24-1 and TRBJ2-1; 8 bases match TRBD2. The CDR3 has 17 amino acids. Germline V gives CDR1 KGHDR, CDR2 SFDVKD. J gave up 7 bases and V 3 bases, and 13 bases lay outside the gene matches. CDR3 region: CATSDPLSGSVYNEQFF. The CDR3 bases are TGTGCCACCAGTGATCCCTTAAGCGGGAGCGTGTATAATGAGCAGTTCTTC.

This clonotype was recorded a few times. The chain combines TRBV6-2 or TRBV6-3 with TRBJ2-7; the match to TRBD2 covers 8 bases. This CDR3 comprises 16 residues. With 1 base clipped from V and 2 bases from J, the junction kept 7 bases outside the gene matches. In germline, CDR1 is MNHEY, CDR2 SVGEGT. The CDR3 bases are TGTGCCAGCAGTTACTTTGGACGGGAGGGAGCCTACGAGCAGTACTTC. Translating gives CASSYFGREGAYEQYF.

This chain connects TRBV2 to TRBJ2-1, with TRBD2 matching over 12 bases. V trimming: 6 bases; J trimming: 3 bases; junction bases outside the gene matches: 9. The CDR3 totals 17 residues. CDR1 is SNHLY and CDR2 is FYNNEI in the germline V gene. CDR3 nucleotides: TGTGCCAGCAGGCCCAGACTAGCGGGAGTGGTCTACAATGAGCAGTTCTTC. This sequence encodes CASRPRLAGVVYNEQFF.

CDR3 in amino acids: CASSPSGRANNEQFF. The CDR3 DNA reads as TGTGCCAGCAGCCCGAGCGGGAGGGCAAACAATGAGCAGTTCTTC. V usage is TRBV3-1 and J usage is TRBJ2-1; 10 bases are a match to TRBD2. V shed 4 bases, J shed 5 bases, and the junction held 5 bases outside the gene matches. This CDR3 region has 15 residues. Germline CDR1 and CDR2: LGHDT and YNNKEL (reference sequence).

The chain uses TRBV6-4 and TRBJ1-5; D call uncertain. Germline CDR1 MRHNA, CDR2 SNTAGT. This CDR3 has 13 residues. V was pared by 3 bases and J by 1 base, with 4 bases between. CDR3 coding DNA: TGTGCCAGCAGTGAGGGGAGCAATCAGCCCCAGCATTTT. Residues: CASSEGSNQPQHF.

This clonotype was seen many times. The CDR3 sequence: CASSFSVARTDTQYF. Written as DNA, the CDR3 is TGTGCCAGCAGCTTTTCGGTCGCACGCACAGATACGCAGTATTTT. This chain links TRBV7-2 with TRBJ2-3; D is ambiguous. The CDR3 sequence is 15 residues long. Per germline, CDR1 SGHTA and CDR2 FQGNSA. Deletions cut 3 bases from V and 1 base from J, with 11 bases between.

This clonotype has a count of ten or more. In DNA form, the CDR3 reads TGCAGTGCTCGGGACTCGCAAGAGACCCAGTACTTC. It codes for CSARDSQETQYF. The gene calls are TRBV20-1 and TRBJ2-5, with D perhaps matching TRBD2 (6 bases). V lost 5 bases and J 2 bases, leaving 9 bases between the germline ends. The CDR3 is made up of 12 amino acids. Germline CDR1 DFQATT, CDR2 SNEGSKA (reference sequence).

This clonotype was seen many times. The rearrangement joins TRBV28 to TRBJ1-2, with TRBD1 identical over 7 bases. CDR3 length: 15 amino acids. After removal of 2 bases from V and 6 bases from J, the junction contained 9 bases not matched to a gene. CDR1 and CDR2 from the germline V gene are MDHEN and SYDVKM. CDR3 region: CASSLEGGAEDGYTF. As DNA, the CDR3 is TGTGCCAGCAGTTTAGAAGGGGGCGCGGAAGATGGCTACACCTTC.

A remark on this clonotype: The junction departs from germline at one end; a sequencing error may be responsible. The chain joins TRBV4-2 to TRBJ1-1; no clear D. Per germline, CDR1 LGHNA and CDR2 YNFKEQ. This CDR3 is 15 amino acids long. The chain's CDR3 is CASSPPRKGVPETFF. CDR3 bases: TGTGCCAGCAGCCCCCCCCGGAAGGGAGTTCCTGAAACTTTCTTT.

This clonotype has at least ten counts. This sequence joins TRBV27 and TRBJ1-2; D uncertain. Germline V CDR1 and CDR2: MNHEY, SMNVEV (reference sequence). The CDR3 length is 16 residues. V lost 3 bases and J lost 4, with 18 bases in between. The CDR3, as DNA: TGTGCCAGCAGTTTTAGCTGGATTGGCGGATTCTATGGCTACACCTTC. Translated: CASSFSWIGGFYGYTF.

This clonotype was observed a single time. This may be a read error, as it is one base from a much larger clone. The chain has TRBV19 and TRBJ1-1, with D possibly being TRBD1 (5 bases). Germline lookup yields CDR1 LNHDA and CDR2 SQIVND (reference sequence). The CDR3 spans 15 residues. CDR3 amino acids: CTSSNWQGPNTEAFF. CDR3 DNA: TGTACCAGTAGTAACTGGCAGGGCCCGAACACTGAAGCTTTCTTT.

The chain employs TRBV15 and TRBJ2-7; 13 positions match TRBD2. The junction had 14 bases not matched to a gene; V was cut back by 9 bases and J by 0 bases. The CDR3 has 18 amino acids. CDR1 and CDR2 (germline): LNHNV, YYDKDF (reference sequence). This CDR3 reads CATSPGLAGPTPSYEQYF. DNA of the CDR3: TGTGCCACGTCACCGGGACTAGCGGGACCCACTCCCTCCTACGAGCAGTACTTC.

This clonotype occurred many times. J is TRBJ1-6 and V is TRBV30; 8 bases are shared with TRBD1. Looked up from germline, CDR1 is GTSNPN and CDR2 is SVGIG (reference sequence). The V segment lost 2 bases and the J segment 11 bases; nucleotides outside the gene matches: 8. The CDR3 covers 14 residues. The CDR3 DNA is TGTGCCTGGAGTTGGCCCACAGGGGGAGCACCCCTCCACTTT. It translates to CAWSWPTGGAPLHF.

Ten or more counts support this clonotype. The rearrangement uses TRBV11-1 and TRBJ2-2; the match to TRBD2 covers 7 bases. This CDR3 contains 15 residues. Germline assignment: CDR1 SGHAT and CDR2 FQDESV (reference sequence). The J segment lost 7 bases and the V segment lost 2 bases, leaving 7 bases of the junction unmatched. CDR3 region: CASSLTRERVGELFF. In DNA, the CDR3 is TGTGCCAGCAGCTTAACGCGGGAGAGGGTCGGGGAGCTGTTTTTT. Filled out from reference TRBV11-1 and TRBJ2-2, the complete variable domain reads EAEVAQSPRYKITEKSQAVAFWCDPISGHATLYWYRQILGQGPELLVQFQDESVVDDSQLPKDRFSAERLKGVDSTLKIQPAELGDSAMYLCASSLTRERVGELFFGEGSRLTVL.

The V and J genes are TRBV7-9 and TRBJ2-5; TRBD2 agrees at 9 bases. The J segment lost 5 bases and the V segment lost 5 bases, leaving 12 bases of the junction unmatched. CDR1 and CDR2 from the germline V gene are SEHNR and FQNEAQ (reference sequence). The CDR3 is 16 residues long. This chain's CDR3 is CASSQGWLAGRETQYF. The DNA of the CDR3 is TGTGCCAGCAGCCAGGGGTGGCTAGCGGGAAGGGAGACCCAGTACTTC.

In its sample, this clonotype was seen many times. This chain joins TRBV12-5 and TRBJ2-1, with 8 bases matching TRBD1. Germline V gives CDR1 LGHNT, CDR2 FRNRAP. This CDR3 spans 15 amino acids. The V and J ends lost 1 base and 7 bases, in that order; junction bases with no gene match: 6. The CDR3 here is CASGLGRDRQNEQFF. In nucleotides, the CDR3 is TGTGCTAGTGGTTTGGGCCGGGACAGGCAAAATGAGCAGTTCTTC.

This clonotype was counted between two and nine times. The J gene is TRBJ1-2, the V gene TRBV29-1; D unclear. In germline, CDR1 is SQVTM, CDR2 ANQGSEA. This CDR3 has 11 amino acids. V was pared by 7 bases and J by 6 bases, with 12 bases between. The CDR3, as DNA: TGCAGCGGGGCGGGCCAGGATGGCTACACCTTC. Translated: CSGAGQDGYTF.

This clonotype was seen a handful of times. The J gene is TRBJ1-2, the V gene TRBV5-1, with TRBD1 as a possible D gene (5 bases). CDR1 is SGHRS, CDR2 YFSETQ, per germline. The CDR3 length is 15 residues. V lost 3 bases, J lost 7 bases, and 19 bases lay in between. The CDR3 nucleotides read TGCGCCAGCAGCTGGGGGACGAGGGATGTGGGTGGCTACACCTTC. This translates into CASSWGTRDVGGYTF. Looking up the rest from reference TRBV5-1 and TRBJ1-2 gives the full variable domain: KAGVTQTPRYLIKTRGQQVTLSCSPISGHRSVSWYQQTPGQGLQFLFEYFSETQRNKGNFPGRFSGRQFSNSRSEMNVSTLELGDSALYLCASSWGTRDVGGYTFGSGTRLTVV.

This clonotype has just a few counts. The V gene is TRBV14, the J gene TRBJ1-2; TRBD1 is a possible D gene (5 bases). The CDR3 totals 15 residues. With 2 bases removed from V and 4 bases from J, the gap between germline ends came to 14 bases. Germline loops: CDR1 SGHDN, CDR2 FVKESK. The CDR3 sequence is CASSQRPGATYGYTF. The CDR3 region has the DNA TGTGCCAGCAGCCAACGACCCGGGGCCACCTATGGCTACACCTTC.

On this clonotype itself: One base away lies a much larger clone, so this may be a sequencing read error. The rearrangement links TRBV2 to TRBJ1-4; D is undetermined. Germline V gene sequence: CDR1 SNHLY, CDR2 FYNNEI. The CDR3 has 13 residues. V lost 11 bases, J lost 0 bases, and 10 bases lay in between. CDR3 DNA: TGTGCCGGCACCTTAGCAACTAATGAAAAACTGTTTTTT. Amino acid sequence: CAGTLATNEKLFF.

Many counts were recorded for this clonotype. The chain uses TRBV30 and TRBJ1-1; no clear D. The ends were cut back, 0 bases at V and 2 bases at J, with 10 bases in the middle. Germline CDR1 and CDR2: GTSNPN and SVGIG (reference sequence). The CDR3 contains 14 residues. In DNA, the CDR3 is TGTGCCTGGAGTGTACGGTTTAAAAACACTGAAGCTTTCTTT. Its translation is CAWSVRFKNTEAFF.

This sequence joins TRBV4-3 and TRBJ2-7; TRBD2 is a possible D gene (5 bases). The V gene lost 3 bases and the J gene lost 5 bases, with 17 bases spanning the gap. This CDR3 is built from 15 residues. Germline values: CDR1 LGHNA, CDR2 YSLEER. CDR3 DNA: TGCGCCAGCAGCCAGAAACTAGAGAAAGGCAACGAGCAGTACTTC. As protein: CASSQKLEKGNEQYF.

This clonotype appeared a few times. The genes are TRBV5-1 and TRBJ1-6, with 11 bases lining up with TRBD1. CDR1 and CDR2 from the germline V gene are SGHRS and YFSETQ. Unmatched junction bases numbered 9, after V lost 4 bases and J lost 12 bases. The CDR3 is made up of 15 amino acids. For the CDR3, the DNA is TGCGCCAGCAGCAACCCCGGGACAGGGGGTTTACCCCTCCACTTT. This sequence encodes CASSNPGTGGLPLHF. Complete variable domain (other parts from reference TRBV5-1 and TRBJ1-6): KAGVTQTPRYLIKTRGQQVTLSCSPISGHRSVSWYQQTPGQGLQFLFEYFSETQRNKGNFPGRFSGRQFSNSRSEMNVSTLELGDSALYLCASSNPGTGGLPLHFGNGTRLTVT.